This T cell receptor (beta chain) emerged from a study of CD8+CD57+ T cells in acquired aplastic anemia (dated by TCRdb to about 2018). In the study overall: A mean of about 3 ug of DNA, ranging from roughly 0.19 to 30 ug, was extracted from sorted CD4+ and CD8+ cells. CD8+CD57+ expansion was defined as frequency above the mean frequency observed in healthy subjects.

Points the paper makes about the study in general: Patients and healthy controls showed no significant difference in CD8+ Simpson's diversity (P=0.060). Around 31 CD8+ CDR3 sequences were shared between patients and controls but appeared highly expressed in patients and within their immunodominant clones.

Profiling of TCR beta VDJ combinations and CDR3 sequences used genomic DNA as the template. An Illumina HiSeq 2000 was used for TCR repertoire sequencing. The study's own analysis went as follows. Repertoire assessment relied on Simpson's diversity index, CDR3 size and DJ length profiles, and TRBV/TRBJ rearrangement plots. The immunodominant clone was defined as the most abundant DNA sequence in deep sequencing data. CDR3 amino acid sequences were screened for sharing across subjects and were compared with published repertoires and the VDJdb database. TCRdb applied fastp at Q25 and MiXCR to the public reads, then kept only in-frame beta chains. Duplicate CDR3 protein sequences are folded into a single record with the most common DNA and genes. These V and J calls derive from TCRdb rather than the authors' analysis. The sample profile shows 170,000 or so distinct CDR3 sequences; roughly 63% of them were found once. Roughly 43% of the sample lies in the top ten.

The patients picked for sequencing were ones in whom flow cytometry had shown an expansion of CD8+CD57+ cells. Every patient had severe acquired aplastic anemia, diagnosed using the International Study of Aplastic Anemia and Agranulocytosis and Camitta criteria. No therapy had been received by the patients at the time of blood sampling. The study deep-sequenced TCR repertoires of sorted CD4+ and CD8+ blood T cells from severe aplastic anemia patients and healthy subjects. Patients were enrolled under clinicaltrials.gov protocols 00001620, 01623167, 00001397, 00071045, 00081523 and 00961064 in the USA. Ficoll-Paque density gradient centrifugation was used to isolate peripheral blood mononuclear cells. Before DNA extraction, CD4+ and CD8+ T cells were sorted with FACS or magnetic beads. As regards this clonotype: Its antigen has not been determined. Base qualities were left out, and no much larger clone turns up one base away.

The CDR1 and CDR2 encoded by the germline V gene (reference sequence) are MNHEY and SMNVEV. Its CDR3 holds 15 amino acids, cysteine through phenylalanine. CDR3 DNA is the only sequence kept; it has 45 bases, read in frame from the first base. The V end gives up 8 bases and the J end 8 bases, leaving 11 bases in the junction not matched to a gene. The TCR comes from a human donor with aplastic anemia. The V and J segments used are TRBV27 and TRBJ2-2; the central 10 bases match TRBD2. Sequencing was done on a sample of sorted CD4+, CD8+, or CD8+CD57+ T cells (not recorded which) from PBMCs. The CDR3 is CASGPGTSVRGELFF. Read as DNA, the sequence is TGTGCCAGCGGGCCCGGGACTAGCGTACGAGGGGAGCTGTTTTTT.